This T cell receptor beta chain was recorded in a study of identifying expanded T cells in peripheral blood. The V end was cut by 0 bases, the J end by 3 bases, with 2 bases between. The CDR3 contains 13 residues. Germline V gene lookup returns CDR1 MRHNA and CDR2 SNTAGT. By its share, this clone is medium-sized. Its antigen is undetermined. During the collection period, no donor immune events like infections were recorded. Study outcomes and limitations: Differentially abundant clones: roughly 1.3 between replicates, around 17 at about 13 days, over 18 at four.

The assay was immunoSEQ multiplex PCR, and TCRdb's table has in-frame clones only and misses some. The sample lists around 100,000 clones; 80% to 90% were seen once. V gene TRBV6-4 combines with J gene TRBJ2-2; no clear D gene. The receptor was isolated from a person aged 18-70 years in good health. Sequences were obtained from blood. In nucleotides, the CDR3 is TGTGCCAGCAGTGACTCCGACACCGGGGAGCTGTTTTTT. It codes for CASSDSDTGELFF.